This TCR beta chain was observed in a study of T cell changes during pregnancy in multiple sclerosis. The ends were cut back, 0 bases at V and 1 base at J, with 7 bases in the middle. This CDR3 comprises 14 residues. Germline assignment: CDR1 SGHRS and CDR2 YFSETQ. Generated by immunoSEQ multiplex PCR, the TCRdb table keeps only in-frame clones and is missing some. The data contain fewer than 70,000 clones, approximately 91% of them singletons. The starting material was peripheral blood, obtained in the third trimester of pregnancy. The chain recombines TRBV5-1 with TRBJ1-1; a weak D match, TRBD1 (5 bases). The TCR sequence derives from a female donor with multiple sclerosis, enrolled in a pregnancy study. The CDR3 sequence is CASSLDTGNTEAFF. The CDR3 nucleotides are TGCGCCAGCAGCTTGGACACAGGGAACACTGAAGCTTTCTTT.